This is a list of T cell receptor beta chains from one sample in a study of lymphopenia after photon versus proton radiotherapy. Generated by immunoSEQ multiplex PCR, the TCRdb table keeps only in-frame clones and is missing some. The repertoire holds 40,000 to 45,000 clones, around four fifths seen once, with over 20% in the top ten. Sample: peripheral blood, taken from a patient treated with proton-based radiotherapy. These receptors were obtained from a woman between 65 and 79 years old with pancreatic cancer. CDR3s include the opening cysteine and the closing phenylalanine or tryptophan. D genes are given only for firm matches. The size field is filled for only some rows; it gives once, few, many or a size class.

TRBV4-2,NA,NA,TRBJ2-1,CASSQDPRASSVNEQFF,TGTGCCAGCAGCCAAGATCCTCGGGCTAGCTCCGTCAATGAGCAGTTCTTC
TRBV19,NA,NA,TRBJ2-1,CAARGYSEQFF,TGTGCTGCCCGGGGGTACAGTGAGCAGTTCTTC
TRBV6-5,NA,NA,TRBJ1-6,CASSYGNNSPLHF,TGTGCCAGCAGTTATGGGAATAATTCACCCCTCCACTTT
TRBV29-1,NA,NA,TRBJ2-5,CSAASQPKETQYF,TGCAGCGCTGCAAGCCAGCCAAAAGAGACCCAGTACTTC
TRBV5-1,NA,NA,TRBJ1-4,CASSFGDPNEKLFF,TGCGCCAGCAGCTTCGGGGATCCTAATGAAAAACTGTTTTTT
TRBV9,NA,NA,TRBJ1-5,CASSAGGASNQPQHF,TGTGCCAGCAGCGCGGGGGGGGCTAGCAATCAGCCCCAGCATTTT
TRBV11-2,NA,TRBD2,TRBJ2-7,CASSLGLAGYEQYF,TGTGCCAGCAGCTTAGGACTAGCGGGATACGAGCAGTACTTC
TRBV27,NA,NA,TRBJ1-5,CASSLWGNQPQHF,TGTGCCAGCAGTTTATGGGGCAATCAGCCCCAGCATTTT
TRBV18,NA,TRBD1,TRBJ1-2,CASSPDRAGGYTF,TGTGCCAGCTCGCCCGACAGGGCGGGTGGCTACACCTTC
TRBV5-1,NA,NA,TRBJ2-1,CASSREGDEQFF,TGCGCCAGCAGCCGAGAGGGGGACGAGCAGTTCTTC
TRBV30,NA,NA,TRBJ2-7,CAWSVQSYEQYF,TGTGCCTGGAGTGTACAGTCCTACGAGCAGTACTTC
TRBV13,once,NA,TRBJ2-7,CASSFRVLNEQYF,TGTGCCAGCAGCTTTCGGGTGTTGAACGAGCAGTACTTC